The 2 T cell receptor beta chains below all came from one sample that was sequenced in a study of blood T cell repertoires in COVID-19. TCRdb's copy holds only in-frame clones and misses some; the assay was immunoSEQ multiplex PCR. The profile covers about 160,000 clones, with more than 85% appearing a single time and under 2% taken by the ten largest. Sequencing used peripheral blood. These receptors all come from a woman in her sixties or seventies with COVID-19, enrolled during active disease.

The V and J genes are TRBV15 and TRBJ2-3; 7 bases align to TRBD2. Germline V gene lookup returns CDR1 LNHNV and CDR2 YYDKDF (reference sequence). Trimming removed 5 bases from V and 5 bases from J; junction bases left unmatched: 13. The CDR3 runs 16 residues. The CDR3 loop reads CATSAHTRGVGDTQYF. The CDR3 DNA reads TGTGCCACCAGCGCCCACACACGGGGGGTGGGAGATACGCAGTATTTT.

There are a few counts of this clone. V gene TRBV18 combines with J gene TRBJ1-2, with D possibly being TRBD1 (5 bases). V lost 6 bases and J lost 4, with 18 bases in between. The germline CDR1 and CDR2 sequences are KGHSH and LQKENI. CDR3 size: 15 residues. The CDR3 region has the DNA TGTGCCAGCTCCCCTATCCCGGGGGAAGCCTATGGCTACACCTTC. Translated: CASSPIPGEAYGYTF.